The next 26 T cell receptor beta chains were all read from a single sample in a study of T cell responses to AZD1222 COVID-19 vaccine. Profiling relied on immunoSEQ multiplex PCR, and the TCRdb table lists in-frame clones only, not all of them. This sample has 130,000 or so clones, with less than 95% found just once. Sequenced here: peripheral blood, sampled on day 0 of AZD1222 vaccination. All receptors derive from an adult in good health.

CDR3 protein: CASSILGVPQHF. CDR3 DNA: TGTGCCAGTAGTATACTGGGAGTGCCCCAGCATTTT. The chain combines TRBV19 with TRBJ1-5; the D is unclear. The germline V gene encodes CDR1 LNHDA and CDR2 SQIVND (reference sequence). This CDR3 contains 12 residues. The V end lost 2 bases, the J end lost 9 bases, and 8 bases lay between the germline ends.

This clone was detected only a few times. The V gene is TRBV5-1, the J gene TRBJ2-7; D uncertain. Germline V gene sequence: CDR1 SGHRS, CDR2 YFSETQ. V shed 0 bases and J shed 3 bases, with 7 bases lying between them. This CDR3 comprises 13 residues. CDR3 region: CASSLDLGYEQYF. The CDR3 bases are TGCGCCAGCAGCTTGGATCTGGGCTACGAGCAGTACTTC. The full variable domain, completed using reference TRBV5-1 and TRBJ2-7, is KAGVTQTPRYLIKTRGQQVTLSCSPISGHRSVSWYQQTPGQGLQFLFEYFSETQRNKGNFPGRFSGRQFSNSRSEMNVSTLELGDSALYLCASSLDLGYEQYFGPGTRLTVT.

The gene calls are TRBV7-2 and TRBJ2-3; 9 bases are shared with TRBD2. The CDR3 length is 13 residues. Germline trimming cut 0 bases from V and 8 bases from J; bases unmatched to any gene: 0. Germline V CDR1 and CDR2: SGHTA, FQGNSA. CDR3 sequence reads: CASSLARGGTQYF. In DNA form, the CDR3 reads TGTGCCAGCAGCTTAGCGCGGGGGGGTACGCAGTATTTT. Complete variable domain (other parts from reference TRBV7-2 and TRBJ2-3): GAGVSQSPSNKVTEKGKDVELRCDPISGHTALYWYRQSLGQGLEFLIYFQGNSAPDKSGLPSDRFSAERTGGSVSTLTIQRTQQEDSAVYLCASSLARGGTQYFGPGTRLTVL.

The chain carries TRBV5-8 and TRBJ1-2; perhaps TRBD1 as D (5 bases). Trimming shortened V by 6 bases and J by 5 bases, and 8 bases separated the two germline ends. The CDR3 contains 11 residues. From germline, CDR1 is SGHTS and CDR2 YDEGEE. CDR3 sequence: CASTQGYGYTF. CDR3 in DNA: TGTGCCAGCACCCAGGGATATGGCTACACCTTC.

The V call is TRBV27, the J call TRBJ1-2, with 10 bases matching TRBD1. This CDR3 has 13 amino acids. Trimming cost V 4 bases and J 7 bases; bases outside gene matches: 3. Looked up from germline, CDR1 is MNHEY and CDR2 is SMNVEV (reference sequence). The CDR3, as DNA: TGTGCCAGCAGTTCGACAGGGGGCAGTGGCTACACCTTC. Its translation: CASSSTGGSGYTF.

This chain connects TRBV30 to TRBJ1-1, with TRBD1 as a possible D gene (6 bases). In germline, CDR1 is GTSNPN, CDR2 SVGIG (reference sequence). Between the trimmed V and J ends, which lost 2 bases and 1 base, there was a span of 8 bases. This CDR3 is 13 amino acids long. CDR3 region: CAWSRDKNTEAFF. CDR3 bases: TGTGCCTGGAGTCGGGACAAGAACACTGAAGCTTTCTTT.

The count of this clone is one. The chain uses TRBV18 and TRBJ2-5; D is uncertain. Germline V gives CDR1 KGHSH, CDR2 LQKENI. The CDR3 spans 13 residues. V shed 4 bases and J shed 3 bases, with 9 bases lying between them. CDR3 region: CASSRAQKETQYF. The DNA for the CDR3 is TGTGCCAGCTCACGAGCACAGAAAGAGACCCAGTACTTC.

The CDR3 DNA reads TGCGCCAGCAGTGGCGCGGGGAATTCACCCCTCCACTTT. Its translation: CASSGAGNSPLHF. The chain carries TRBV10-1 and TRBJ1-6; D unresolved. The germline V gene encodes CDR1 WNHNN and CDR2 SYGVQD (reference sequence). V was clipped by 4 bases and J by 7 bases, with 8 bases between them. The CDR3 length is 13 residues.

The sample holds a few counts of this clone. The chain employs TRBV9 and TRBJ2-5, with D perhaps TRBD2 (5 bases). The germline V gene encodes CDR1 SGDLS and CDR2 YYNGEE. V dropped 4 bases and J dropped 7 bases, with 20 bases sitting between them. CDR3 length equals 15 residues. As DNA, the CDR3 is TGTGCCAGCAGCCCACGAGATTCCGGGGTTTTGACCCAGTACTTC. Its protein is CASSPRDSGVLTQYF.

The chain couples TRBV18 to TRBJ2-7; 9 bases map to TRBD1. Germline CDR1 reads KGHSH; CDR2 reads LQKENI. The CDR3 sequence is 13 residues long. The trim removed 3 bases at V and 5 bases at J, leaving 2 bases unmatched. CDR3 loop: CASSPGQGNEQYF. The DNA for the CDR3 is TGTGCCAGCTCACCGGGACAGGGAAACGAGCAGTACTTC.

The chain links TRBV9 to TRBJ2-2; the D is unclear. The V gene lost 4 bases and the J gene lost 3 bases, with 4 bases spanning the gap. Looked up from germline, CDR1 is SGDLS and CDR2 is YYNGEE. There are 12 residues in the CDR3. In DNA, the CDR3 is TGTGCCAGCAGCTCCTACACCGGGGAGCTGTTTTTT. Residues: CASSSYTGELFF.

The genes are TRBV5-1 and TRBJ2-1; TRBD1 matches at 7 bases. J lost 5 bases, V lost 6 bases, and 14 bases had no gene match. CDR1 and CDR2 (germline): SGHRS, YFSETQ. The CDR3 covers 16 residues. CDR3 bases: TGCGCCAGCACCTCAGAGGGACAGCGTAGCGACAATGAGCAGTTCTTC. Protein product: CASTSEGQRSDNEQFF. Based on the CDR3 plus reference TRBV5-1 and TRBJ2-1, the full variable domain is KAGVTQTPRYLIKTRGQQVTLSCSPISGHRSVSWYQQTPGQGLQFLFEYFSETQRNKGNFPGRFSGRQFSNSRSEMNVSTLELGDSALYLCASTSEGQRSDNEQFFGPGTRLTVL.

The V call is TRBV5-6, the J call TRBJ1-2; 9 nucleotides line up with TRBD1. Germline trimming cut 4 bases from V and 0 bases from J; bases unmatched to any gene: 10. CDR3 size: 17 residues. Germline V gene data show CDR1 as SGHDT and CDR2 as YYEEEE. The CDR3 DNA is TGTGCCAGCAGCCACCTACAGGGGGCGCGGGCTAACTATGGCTACACCTTC. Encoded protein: CASSHLQGARANYGYTF.

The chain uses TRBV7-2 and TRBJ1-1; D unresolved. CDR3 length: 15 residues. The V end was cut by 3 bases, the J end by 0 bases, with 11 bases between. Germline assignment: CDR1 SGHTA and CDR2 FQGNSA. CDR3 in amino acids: CASSFWQLMNTEAFF. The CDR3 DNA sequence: TGTGCCAGCAGCTTCTGGCAGCTCATGAACACTGAAGCTTTCTTT.

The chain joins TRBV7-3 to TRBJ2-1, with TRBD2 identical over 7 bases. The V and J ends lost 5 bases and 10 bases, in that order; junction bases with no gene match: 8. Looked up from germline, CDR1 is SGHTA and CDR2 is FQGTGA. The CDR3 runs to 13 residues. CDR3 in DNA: TGTGCCAGCAGCCAGTGGGGGGGTAAAGAGCAGTTCTTC. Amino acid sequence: CASSQWGGKEQFF.

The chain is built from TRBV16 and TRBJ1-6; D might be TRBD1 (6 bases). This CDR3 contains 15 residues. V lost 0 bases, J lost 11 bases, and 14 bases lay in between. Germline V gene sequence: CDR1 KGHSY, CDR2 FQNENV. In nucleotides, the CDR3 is TGTGCCAGCAGCCAATCGCCATCAGGGGAACCACCCCTCCACTTT. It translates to CASSQSPSGEPPLHF.

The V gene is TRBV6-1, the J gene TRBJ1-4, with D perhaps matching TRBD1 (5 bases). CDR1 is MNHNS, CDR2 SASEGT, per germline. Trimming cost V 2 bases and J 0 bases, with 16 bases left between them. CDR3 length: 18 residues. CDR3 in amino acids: CASSENRGRPTTNEKLFF. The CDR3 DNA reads TGTGCCAGCAGTGAAAATCGGGGCAGACCTACAACTAATGAAAAACTGTTTTTT.

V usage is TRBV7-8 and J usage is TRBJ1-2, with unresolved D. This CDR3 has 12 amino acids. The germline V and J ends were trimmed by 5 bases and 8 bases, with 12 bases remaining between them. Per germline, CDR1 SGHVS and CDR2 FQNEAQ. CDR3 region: CASSPLASGYTF. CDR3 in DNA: TGTGCCAGCAGCCCACTCGCATCCGGCTACACCTTC.

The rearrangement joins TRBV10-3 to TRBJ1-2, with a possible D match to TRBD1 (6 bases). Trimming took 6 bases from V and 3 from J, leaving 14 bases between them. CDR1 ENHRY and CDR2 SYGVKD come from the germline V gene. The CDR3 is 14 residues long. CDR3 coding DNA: TGTGCCATCAGCTCGACAGGATCAGACTATGGCTACACCTTC. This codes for CAISSTGSDYGYTF.

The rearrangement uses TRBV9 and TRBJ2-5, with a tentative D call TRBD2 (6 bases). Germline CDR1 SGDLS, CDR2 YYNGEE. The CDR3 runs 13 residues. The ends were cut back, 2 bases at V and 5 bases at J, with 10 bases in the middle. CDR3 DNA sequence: TGTGCCAGCAGCGTGGAGGGTCGGGAGACCCAGTACTTC. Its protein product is CASSVEGRETQYF.

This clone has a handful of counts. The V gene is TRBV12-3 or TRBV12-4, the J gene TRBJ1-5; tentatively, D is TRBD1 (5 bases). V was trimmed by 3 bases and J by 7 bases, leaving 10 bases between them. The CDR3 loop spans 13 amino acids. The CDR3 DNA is TGTGCCAGCAGTTTGGGGGAGAGGCAGCCCCAGCATTTT. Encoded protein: CASSLGERQPQHF.

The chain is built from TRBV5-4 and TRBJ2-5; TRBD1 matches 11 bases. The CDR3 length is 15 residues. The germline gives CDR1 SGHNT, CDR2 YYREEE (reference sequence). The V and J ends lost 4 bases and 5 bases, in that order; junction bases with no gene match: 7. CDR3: CASSLGQGAGETQYF. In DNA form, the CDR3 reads TGTGCCAGCAGCCTCGGACAGGGGGCGGGTGAGACCCAGTACTTC.

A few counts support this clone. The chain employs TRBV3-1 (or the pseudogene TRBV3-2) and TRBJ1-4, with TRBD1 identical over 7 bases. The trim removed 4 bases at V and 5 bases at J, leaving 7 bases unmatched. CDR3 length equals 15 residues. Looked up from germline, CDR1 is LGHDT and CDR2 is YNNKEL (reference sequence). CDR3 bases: TGTGCCAGCAGCCCTGAGGGGGCACAGAATGAAAAACTGTTTTTT. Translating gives CASSPEGAQNEKLFF.

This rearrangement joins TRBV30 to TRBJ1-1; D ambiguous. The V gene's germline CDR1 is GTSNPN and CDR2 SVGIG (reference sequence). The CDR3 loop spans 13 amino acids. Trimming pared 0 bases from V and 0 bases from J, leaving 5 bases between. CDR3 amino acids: CAWSVQMNTEAFF. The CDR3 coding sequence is TGTGCCTGGAGTGTACAGATGAACACTGAAGCTTTCTTT. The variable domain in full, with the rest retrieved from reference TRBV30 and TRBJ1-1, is SQTIHQWPATLVQPVGSPLSLECTVEGTSNPNLYWYRQAAGRGLQLLFYSVGIGQISSEVPQNLSASRPQDRQFILSSKKLLLSDSGFYLCAWSVQMNTEAFFGQGTRLTVV.

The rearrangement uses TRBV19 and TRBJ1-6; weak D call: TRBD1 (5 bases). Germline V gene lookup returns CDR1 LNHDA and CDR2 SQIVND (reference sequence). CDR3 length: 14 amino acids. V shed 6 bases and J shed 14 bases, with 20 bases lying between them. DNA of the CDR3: TGTGCCAGTAGCACCGGGACGGACCTCATCGCCCTCCACTTT. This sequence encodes CASSTGTDLIALHF.

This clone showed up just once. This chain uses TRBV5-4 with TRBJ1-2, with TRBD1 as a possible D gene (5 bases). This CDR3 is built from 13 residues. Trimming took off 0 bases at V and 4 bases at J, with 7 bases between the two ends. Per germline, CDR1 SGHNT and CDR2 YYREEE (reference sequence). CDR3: CASSLAGVYGYTF. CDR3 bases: TGTGCCAGCAGCTTGGCGGGGGTCTATGGCTACACCTTC.